A single sample gave rise to the 29 T cell receptor beta chains below, sequenced in a study of blood T cell repertoires in COVID-19 (dated by TCRdb to the early 2020s). The library was built by means of the immunoSEQ multiplex PCR assay. Entries here come from immuneACCESS through TCRdb and include only in-frame sequences with V and J called. Some clones fail to appear in such tables; in the studies checked, an unresolved V gene covers under half of the shortfall, and the cause of the remainder is unknown. In all, the sample holds approximately 200,000 clones, and roughly 80% of those were seen once. The top ten clonotypes cover roughly 5% of the sample. Specimen: peripheral blood. The receptors shown here come from a woman in her 30s with acute or convalescent COVID-19.

V usage is TRBV28 and J usage is TRBJ1-5; 7 positions agree with TRBD1. J gave up 10 bases and V 3 bases, and 9 bases lay outside the gene matches. Germline values: CDR1 MDHEN, CDR2 SYDVKM. The CDR3 totals 14 residues. CDR3 protein: CASSFSGQLLPQHF. CDR3 coding DNA: TGTGCCAGCAGTTTCTCGGGACAGCTACTTCCCCAGCATTTT.

The rearrangement uses TRBV6-6 and TRBJ1-4; 7 nucleotides line up with TRBD1. CDR1 MNHNY and CDR2 SVGAGI come from the germline V gene (reference sequence). This CDR3 has 14 amino acids. V lost 6 bases, J lost 8 bases, and 9 bases stayed unmatched. The CDR3 sequence: CASRLTGFWEKLFF. The CDR3 DNA reads as TGTGCCAGCAGGCTGACAGGGTTCTGGGAAAAACTGTTTTTT.

The CDR3, as DNA: TGTGCCAGTAGTATATGGGGAAGCGGGGGAAGGGTGAATGAGCAGTTCTTC. It is translated as CASSIWGSGGRVNEQFF. This chain uses TRBV19 with TRBJ2-1; 8 bases agree with TRBD2. Trimming took 2 bases from V and 7 from J; bases not matched to a gene: 13. Germline V gives CDR1 LNHDA, CDR2 SQIVND (reference sequence). This CDR3 contains 17 residues.

The chain joins TRBV9 to TRBJ2-7; D might be TRBD2 (5 bases). The V gene's germline CDR1 is SGDLS and CDR2 YYNGEE. The V end lost 2 bases, the J end lost 7 bases, and 16 bases lay between the germline ends. The length of the CDR3 is 14 residues. The CDR3 DNA reads as TGTGCCAGCAGCGTTGGGAGCGGCCGCGGTGAGCAGTACTTC. Protein sequence: CASSVGSGRGEQYF.

This chain joins TRBV6-2 or TRBV6-3 and TRBJ2-6, with D possibly being TRBD2 (6 bases). Germline V CDR1 and CDR2: MNHEY, SVGEGT. The CDR3 length is 15 residues. V lost 4 bases and J 0 bases, leaving 7 bases between the germline ends. Here the CDR3 reads CASSLGGSGANVLTF. DNA of the CDR3: TGTGCCAGCAGTTTGGGGGGCTCTGGGGCCAACGTCCTGACTTTC.

V is TRBV7-8 and J is TRBJ2-7; D ambiguous. Germline CDR1 is SGHVS and CDR2 is FQNEAQ. V dropped 2 bases and J dropped 6 bases, with 5 bases sitting between them. CDR3 length equals 11 residues. The CDR3 loop is CASSLSSEQYF. The CDR3, as DNA: TGTGCCAGCAGCTTATCGTCCGAGCAGTACTTC.

The chain is built from TRBV5-4 and TRBJ2-3, with 16 nucleotides matching TRBD2. CDR1 and CDR2 from the germline V gene are SGHNT and YYREEE (reference sequence). Trimming removed 4 bases from V and 3 bases from J; junction bases left unmatched: 14. This CDR3 region has 20 residues. CDR3 amino acids: CASSPGTSGGARFETDTQYF. Here the CDR3 DNA reads TGTGCCAGCAGCCCCGGGACTAGCGGGGGGGCCAGGTTCGAGACAGATACGCAGTATTTT.

In its sample, this clone was seen once. The chain couples TRBV27 to TRBJ1-4; 7 bases fit TRBD1. V lost 9 bases to trimming and J lost 8 bases; unmatched junction nucleotides: 18. CDR3 length: 16 amino acids. CDR1 and CDR2 (germline): MNHEY, SMNVEV (reference sequence). CDR3 sequence reads: CARERRQQGSGEKLFF. CDR3 DNA sequence: TGTGCCAGAGAAAGGCGTCAACAGGGGTCAGGAGAAAAACTGTTTTTT.

The chain uses TRBV9 and TRBJ2-5; TRBD2 aligns across 11 bases. This CDR3 comprises 17 residues. Germline lookup yields CDR1 SGDLS and CDR2 YYNGEE. The ends lost 4 bases at V and 5 bases at J; junction bases unmatched: 13. CDR3 DNA: TGTGCCAGCAGCACCCCCATAGCGGGGGGGCTGGGGGAGACCCAGTACTTC. It codes for CASSTPIAGGLGETQYF.

This sequence joins TRBV7-9 and TRBJ2-3, with TRBD2 matching over 9 bases. In germline, CDR1 is SEHNR, CDR2 FQNEAQ (reference sequence). V shed 3 bases, J shed 0 bases, and the junction held 4 bases outside the gene matches. The CDR3 is 16 amino acids. This CDR3 reads CASSFASGVSTDTQYF. The CDR3 coding sequence is TGTGCCAGCAGCTTTGCTAGCGGGGTGAGCACAGATACGCAGTATTTT. Filled out from reference TRBV7-9 and TRBJ2-3, the complete variable domain reads DTGVSQNPRHKITKRGQNVTFRCDPISEHNRLYWYRQTLGQGPEFLTYFQNEAQLEKSRLLSDRFSAERPKGSFSTLEIQRTEQGDSAMYLCASSFASGVSTDTQYFGPGTRLTVL.

J is TRBJ2-3 and V is TRBV30; D is possibly TRBD2 (5 bases). This CDR3 is 13 amino acids long. Per germline, CDR1 GTSNPN and CDR2 SVGIG (reference sequence). Trimming removed 0 bases from V and 2 bases from J, with 6 bases in between. Here the CDR3 DNA reads TGTGCCTGGAGTGTCGGGGACACAGATACGCAGTATTTT. Its protein is CAWSVGDTDTQYF.

The chain couples TRBV14 to TRBJ1-2, with no clear D. The CDR3 spans 15 residues. The germline CDR1 and CDR2 sequences are SGHDN and FVKESK. V lost 4 bases and J lost 0, with 12 bases in between. The CDR3 DNA is TGTGCCAGCAGCCGCGGCTGGGGAGCTAACTATGGCTACACCTTC. Encoded protein: CASSRGWGANYGYTF.

The CDR3 loop reads CASSLFSSGSGNEQFF. The DNA of the CDR3 is TGTGCCAGCAGTTTATTTTCTAGCGGGAGTGGTAATGAGCAGTTCTTC. This sequence joins TRBV27 and TRBJ2-1; 10 bases match TRBD2. Germline V CDR1 and CDR2: MNHEY, SMNVEV (reference sequence). The CDR3 has 16 amino acids. Unmatched junction bases numbered 7, after V lost 1 base and J lost 7 bases.

The CDR3 is CASSQSDIQNEQYF. The CDR3 DNA reads TGTGCCAGCAGCCAATCGGACATCCAAAACGAGCAGTACTTC. J is TRBJ2-7 and V is TRBV11-3; TRBD1 is a possible D gene (5 bases). The CDR3 runs to 14 residues. Trimming took 5 bases from V and 5 from J, leaving 16 bases between them. CDR1 is SGHNT and CDR2 is YENEEA in the germline V gene.

The chain uses TRBV4-1 and TRBJ2-7; TRBD2 matches at 10 bases. The CDR3 covers 17 residues. V shed 0 bases, J shed 6 bases, and the junction held 11 bases outside the gene matches. Germline CDR1 MGHRA, CDR2 YSYEKL. CDR3 DNA sequence: TGCGCCAGCAGCCAAGAATGGGGAGCGGGGGGGATCTTCGAGCAGTACTTC. Translated: CASSQEWGAGGIFEQYF.

This chain joins TRBV2 and TRBJ1-5; 8 positions agree with TRBD1. V lost 6 bases, J lost 9 bases, and 13 bases stayed unmatched. There are 15 residues in the CDR3. Per the germline V gene, CDR1 is SNHLY and CDR2 is FYNNEI. This CDR3 is CASRVDRGVGGPQHF. CDR3 DNA sequence: TGTGCCAGCAGGGTAGACAGGGGCGTTGGAGGGCCCCAGCATTTT.

The gene calls are TRBV19 and TRBJ1-6; no clear D. The V gene's germline CDR1 is LNHDA and CDR2 SQIVND (reference sequence). V was trimmed by 7 bases and J by 7 bases, leaving 20 bases between them. The CDR3 length is 16 residues. The CDR3 DNA reads as TGTGCCAGTAATCCTACCTCCGGGGAGGGCAATTCACCCCTCCACTTT. It yields the protein CASNPTSGEGNSPLHF.

The J gene is TRBJ1-4, the V gene TRBV7-2, with a tentative D call TRBD1 (5 bases). Germline CDR1 and CDR2: SGHTA and FQGNSA. The CDR3 contains 16 residues. V lost 3 bases and J lost 0, with 11 bases in between. CDR3 region: CASSFGGSATNEKLFF. The CDR3 nucleotides are TGTGCCAGCAGCTTCGGGGGTTCGGCAACTAATGAAAAACTGTTTTTT.

V usage is TRBV4-2 and J usage is TRBJ1-2; no clear D gene. V was pared by 4 bases and J by 0 bases, with 9 bases between. CDR1 is LGHNA and CDR2 is YNFKEQ in the germline V gene. This CDR3 region has 14 residues. CDR3 in amino acids: CASSPGLPNYGYTF. The CDR3 DNA sequence: TGTGCCAGCAGCCCTGGGCTTCCTAACTATGGCTACACCTTC.

J is TRBJ1-5 and V is TRBV7-8, with 9 bases lining up with TRBD1. Germline values: CDR1 SGHVS, CDR2 FQNEAQ. The length of the CDR3 is 17 residues. J was trimmed by 7 bases and V by 1 base; bases with no gene match: 11. CDR3 nucleotides: TGTGCCAGCAGCTTAGGGCTATCACAGGGGGCCGGGCAGCCCCAGCATTTT. Encoded protein: CASSLGLSQGAGQPQHF.

The J gene is TRBJ2-1, the V gene TRBV24-1; possibly TRBD1 for D (7 bases). The V end lost 1 base, the J end lost 4 bases, and 13 bases lay between the germline ends. The germline gives CDR1 KGHDR, CDR2 SFDVKD. This CDR3 comprises 16 residues. The CDR3 sequence is CATSDLSGGKYNEQFF. The CDR3 DNA reads as TGTGCCACCAGTGATTTATCAGGGGGGAAATACAATGAGCAGTTCTTC.

The gene calls are TRBV5-4 and TRBJ2-1, with 14 bases fitting TRBD2. V was clipped by 5 bases and J by 5 bases; unmatched bases: 9. Germline CDR1 reads SGHNT; CDR2 reads YYREEE (reference sequence). The CDR3 covers 17 residues. CDR3 loop: CASRSGTSGRGNNEQFF. In DNA, the CDR3 is TGTGCCAGCAGGTCCGGGACTAGCGGGAGAGGCAACAATGAGCAGTTCTTC.

The CDR3 loop reads CASRSTGSSYEQYF. As DNA, the CDR3 is TGCGCCAGCAGGTCGACAGGCAGCTCCTACGAGCAGTACTTC. This chain links TRBV5-1 with TRBJ2-7, with a weak D call TRBD1 (6 bases). The germline V gene has CDR1 SGHRS and CDR2 YFSETQ. V lost 5 bases and J 0 bases, leaving 12 bases between the germline ends. CDR3 length: 14 amino acids.

The rearrangement links TRBV15 to TRBJ2-1, with 8 bases matching TRBD2. The germline CDR1 and CDR2 sequences are LNHNV and YYDKDF (reference sequence). Trimming at V came to 3 bases and at J to 7 bases, leaving 8 bases not matched to a gene. CDR3 size: 15 residues. The CDR3 DNA reads as TGTGCCACCAGCAGGACGGGAGGGCCGGGAAATGAGCAGTTCTTC. Residues: CATSRTGGPGNEQFF. Using reference TRBV15 and TRBJ2-1 for the parts outside the CDR3, the full variable domain is DAMVIQNPRYQVTQFGKPVTLSCSQTLNHNVMYWYQQKSSQAPKLLFHYYDKDFNNEADTPDNFQSRRPNTSFCFLDIRSPGLGDTAMYLCATSRTGGPGNEQFFGPGTRLTVL.

In this sample, this clone turned up a few times. The rearrangement uses TRBV5-4 and TRBJ1-2, with 10 bases matching TRBD1. Trimming removed 0 bases from V and 7 bases from J; junction bases left unmatched: 9. Germline V CDR1 and CDR2: SGHNT, YYREEE (reference sequence). The CDR3 has 16 residues. The DNA for the CDR3 is TGTGCCAGCAGCTTGGGGACCCGGGACAGGGGATCTGGCTACACCTTC. It codes for CASSLGTRDRGSGYTF.

In this sample, this clone turned up once. The genes are TRBV25-1 and TRBJ1-2, with 9 bases lining up with TRBD1. J lost 2 bases, V lost 2 bases, and 9 bases had no gene match. Germline lookup yields CDR1 MGHDK and CDR2 SYGVNS. The CDR3 sequence is 17 residues long. The CDR3 sequence is CASSEPGRDRGNYGYTF. CDR3 DNA: TGTGCCAGCAGTGAACCCGGTAGAGACAGGGGGAACTATGGCTACACCTTC.

The chain has TRBV27 and TRBJ1-6, with 7 bases fitting TRBD1. V dropped 2 bases and J dropped 7; count of bases not matched to a gene: 5. CDR1 and CDR2 from the germline V gene are MNHEY and SMNVEV (reference sequence). This CDR3 contains 15 residues. The CDR3 protein is CASSLTGVGNSPLHF. Written as DNA, the CDR3 is TGTGCCAGCAGTTTAACAGGGGTAGGGAATTCACCCCTCCACTTT.

The chain combines TRBV5-6 with TRBJ2-1; tentative D call: TRBD1 (5 bases). CDR3 length equals 16 residues. V was pared by 0 bases and J by 7 bases, with 17 bases between. In germline, CDR1 is SGHDT, CDR2 YYEEEE. The CDR3 DNA reads as TGTGCCAGCAGCTTGGGGCAGGGCTACAGTGGGAATGAGCAGTTCTTC. It codes for CASSLGQGYSGNEQFF.

The chain recombines TRBV5-1 with TRBJ2-5; the D gene is possibly TRBD1 (6 bases). CDR1 SGHRS and CDR2 YFSETQ come from the germline V gene. The V end lost 4 bases, the J end lost 2 bases, and 15 bases lay between the germline ends. The CDR3 runs 15 residues. CDR3 in DNA: TGCGCCAGCAGCACCCCGGGACAAGGACAAGAGACCCAGTACTTC. It translates to CASSTPGQGQETQYF.